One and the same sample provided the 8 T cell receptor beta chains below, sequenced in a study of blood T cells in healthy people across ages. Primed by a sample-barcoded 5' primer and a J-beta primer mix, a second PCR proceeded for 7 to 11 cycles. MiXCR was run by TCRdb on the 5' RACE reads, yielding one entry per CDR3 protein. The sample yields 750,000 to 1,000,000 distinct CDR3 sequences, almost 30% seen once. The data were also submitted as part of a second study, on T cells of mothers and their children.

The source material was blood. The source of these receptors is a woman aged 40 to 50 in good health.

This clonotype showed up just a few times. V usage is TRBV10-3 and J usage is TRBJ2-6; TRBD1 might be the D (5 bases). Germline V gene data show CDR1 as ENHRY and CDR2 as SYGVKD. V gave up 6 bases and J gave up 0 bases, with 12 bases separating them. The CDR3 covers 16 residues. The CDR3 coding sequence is TGTGCCATCAGCGCCGGACAACTCTCTGGGGCCAACGTCCTGACTTTC. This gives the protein CAISAGQLSGANVLTF.

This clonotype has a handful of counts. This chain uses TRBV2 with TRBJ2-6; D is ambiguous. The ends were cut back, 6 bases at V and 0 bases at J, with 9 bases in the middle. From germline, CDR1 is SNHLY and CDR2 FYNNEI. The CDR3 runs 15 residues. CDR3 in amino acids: CASSSDNSGANVLTF. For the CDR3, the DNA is TGTGCCAGCAGCTCCGACAACTCTGGGGCCAACGTCCTGACTTTC.

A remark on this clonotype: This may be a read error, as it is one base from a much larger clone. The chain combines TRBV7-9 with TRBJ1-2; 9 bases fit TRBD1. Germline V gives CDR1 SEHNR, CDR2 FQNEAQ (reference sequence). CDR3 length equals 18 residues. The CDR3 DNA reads TGTACCAGCAGCGTTTTTCCATTGCACAGGGGGCGGAACTATGGCTACACCTTC. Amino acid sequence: CTSSVFPLHRGRNYGYTF.

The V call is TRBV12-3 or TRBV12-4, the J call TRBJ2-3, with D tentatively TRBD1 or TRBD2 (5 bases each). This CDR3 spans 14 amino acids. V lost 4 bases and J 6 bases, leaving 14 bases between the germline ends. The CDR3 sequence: CASSSGTPGDTQYF. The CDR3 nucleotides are TGTGCCAGCAGTTCGGGGACCCCTGGCGATACGCAGTATTTT.

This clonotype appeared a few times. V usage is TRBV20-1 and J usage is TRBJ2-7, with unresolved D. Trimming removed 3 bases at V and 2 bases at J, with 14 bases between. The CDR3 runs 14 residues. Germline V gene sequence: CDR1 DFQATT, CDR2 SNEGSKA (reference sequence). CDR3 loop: CSASLTPPPYEQYF. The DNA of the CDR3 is TGCAGTGCTAGTTTAACACCACCCCCCTACGAGCAGTACTTC.

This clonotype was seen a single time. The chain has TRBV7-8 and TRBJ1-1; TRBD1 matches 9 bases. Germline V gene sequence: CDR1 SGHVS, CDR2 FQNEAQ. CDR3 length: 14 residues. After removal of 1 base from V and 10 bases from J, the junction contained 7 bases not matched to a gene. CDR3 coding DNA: TGTGCCAGCAGCTTAGGTGTGGGGGGACAGGGAGCTTTCTTT. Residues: CASSLGVGGQGAFF.

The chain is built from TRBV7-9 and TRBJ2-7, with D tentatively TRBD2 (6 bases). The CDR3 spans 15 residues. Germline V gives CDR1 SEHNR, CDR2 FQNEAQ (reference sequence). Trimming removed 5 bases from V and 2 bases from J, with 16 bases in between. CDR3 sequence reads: CASSRPPGEPYEQYF. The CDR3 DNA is TGTGCCAGCAGCCGCCCACCGGGGGAACCCTACGAGCAGTACTTC.

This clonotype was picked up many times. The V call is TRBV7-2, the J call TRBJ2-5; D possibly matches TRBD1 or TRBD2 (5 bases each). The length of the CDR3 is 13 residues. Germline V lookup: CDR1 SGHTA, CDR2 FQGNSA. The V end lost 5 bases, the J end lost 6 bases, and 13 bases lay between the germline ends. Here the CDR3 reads CASSARDLQTQYF. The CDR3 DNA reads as TGTGCCAGCAGCGCCCGGGACCTCCAGACCCAGTACTTC.